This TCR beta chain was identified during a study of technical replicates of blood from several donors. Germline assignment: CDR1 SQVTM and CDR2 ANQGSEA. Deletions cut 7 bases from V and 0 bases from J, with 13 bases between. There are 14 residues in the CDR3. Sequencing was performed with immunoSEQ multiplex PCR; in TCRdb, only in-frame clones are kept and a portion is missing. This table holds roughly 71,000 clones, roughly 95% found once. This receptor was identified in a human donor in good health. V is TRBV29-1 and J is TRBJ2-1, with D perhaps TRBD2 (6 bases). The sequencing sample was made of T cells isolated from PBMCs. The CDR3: CSARQTSSYNEQFF. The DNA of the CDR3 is TGCAGCGCCCGCCAGACTAGCTCCTACAATGAGCAGTTCTTC.